This T cell receptor (beta chain) was captured in a study of graft-versus-host responses after intestinal transplantation. Across the whole study: Every transplant recipient was induced with anti-thymocyte globulin, then maintained on tacrolimus and steroids for about 3 years.

Repertoires were generated with immunoSEQ multiplex PCR, while TCRdb's copy carries only in-frame clones and drops some. This table holds around 70,000 clones, around 92% found once. This clone was counted a single time. Antigen: not known. Germline V lookup: CDR1 MNHEY, CDR2 SMNVEV (reference sequence). This CDR3 contains 14 residues. V trimming: 6 bases; J trimming: 8 bases; junction bases outside the gene matches: 10. Study-level findings and limits: When patients had graft-donor T cell macrochimerism, their allografts held high graft-versus-host to host-versus-graft clonal ratios.

The receptor comes from a human donor who received an intestinal transplant. Sequencing used unstimulated CD8+ T cells sorted from spleen or lymph node cells, obtained before intestinal transplant. The chain combines TRBV27 with TRBJ2-1, with 7 bases lining up with TRBD1. The CDR3 bases are TGTGCCAGCAGCAACGACAGGGAAATCGATGAGCAGTTCTTC. It codes for CASSNDREIDEQFF.